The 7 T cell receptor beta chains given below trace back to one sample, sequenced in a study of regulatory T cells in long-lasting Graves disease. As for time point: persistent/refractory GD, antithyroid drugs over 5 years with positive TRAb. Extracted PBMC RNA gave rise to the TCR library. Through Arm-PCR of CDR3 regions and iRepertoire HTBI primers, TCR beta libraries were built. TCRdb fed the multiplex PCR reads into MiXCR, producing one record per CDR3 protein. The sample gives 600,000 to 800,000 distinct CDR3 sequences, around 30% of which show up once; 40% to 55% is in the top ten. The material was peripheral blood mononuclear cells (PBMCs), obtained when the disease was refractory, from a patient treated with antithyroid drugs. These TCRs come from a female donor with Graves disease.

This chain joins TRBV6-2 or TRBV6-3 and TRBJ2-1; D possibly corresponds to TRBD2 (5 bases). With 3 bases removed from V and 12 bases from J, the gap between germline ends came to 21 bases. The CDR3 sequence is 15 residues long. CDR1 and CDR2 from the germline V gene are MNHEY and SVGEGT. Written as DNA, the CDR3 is TGTGCCAGCAGTTATTATCCCGAAGGTCCTGGAGGGCAGTTCTTC. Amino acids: CASSYYPEGPGGQFF.

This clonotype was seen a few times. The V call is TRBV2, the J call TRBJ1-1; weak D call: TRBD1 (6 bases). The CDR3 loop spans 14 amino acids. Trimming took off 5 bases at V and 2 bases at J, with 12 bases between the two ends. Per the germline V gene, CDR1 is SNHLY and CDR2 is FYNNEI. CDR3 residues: CASSFRDTNTEAFF. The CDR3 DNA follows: TGTGCCAGCAGTTTCCGGGACACCAACACTGAAGCTTTCTTT.

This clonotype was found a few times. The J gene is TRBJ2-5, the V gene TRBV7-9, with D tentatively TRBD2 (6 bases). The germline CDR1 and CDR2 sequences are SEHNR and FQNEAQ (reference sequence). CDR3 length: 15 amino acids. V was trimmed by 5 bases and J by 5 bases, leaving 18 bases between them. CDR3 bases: TGTGCCAGCAGCCACCCCGACGAGGGAGGCGAGACCCAGTACTTC. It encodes CASSHPDEGGETQYF.

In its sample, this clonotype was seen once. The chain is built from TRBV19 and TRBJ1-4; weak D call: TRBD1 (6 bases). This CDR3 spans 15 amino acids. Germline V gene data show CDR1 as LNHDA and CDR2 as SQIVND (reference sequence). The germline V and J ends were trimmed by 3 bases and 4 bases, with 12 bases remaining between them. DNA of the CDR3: TGTGCCAGTAGTATCCCTCGGGACAATAATGAAAAACTGTTTTTT. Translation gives CASSIPRDNNEKLFF.

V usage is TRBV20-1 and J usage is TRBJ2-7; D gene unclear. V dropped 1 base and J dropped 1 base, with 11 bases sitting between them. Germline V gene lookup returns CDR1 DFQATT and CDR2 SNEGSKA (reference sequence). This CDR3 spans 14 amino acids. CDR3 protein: CSARGSVSSYEQYF. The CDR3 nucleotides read TGCAGTGCTAGAGGATCAGTCTCGTCCTACGAGCAGTACTTC.

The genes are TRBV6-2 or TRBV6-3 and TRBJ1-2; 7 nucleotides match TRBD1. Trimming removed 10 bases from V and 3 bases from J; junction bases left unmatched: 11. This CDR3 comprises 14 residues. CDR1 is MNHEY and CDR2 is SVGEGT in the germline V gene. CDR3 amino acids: CATFSTGPDYGYTF. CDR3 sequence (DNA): TGTGCCACTTTCTCGACAGGGCCCGACTATGGCTACACCTTC.

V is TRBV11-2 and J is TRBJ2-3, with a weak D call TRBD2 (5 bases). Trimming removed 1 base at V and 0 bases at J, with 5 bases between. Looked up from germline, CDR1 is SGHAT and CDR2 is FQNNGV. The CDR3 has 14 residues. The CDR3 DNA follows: TGTGCCAGCAGCTTAGCGGGGAGCACAGATACGCAGTATTTT. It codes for CASSLAGSTDTQYF.